This TCR beta chain was profiled in a study of blood T cell repertoires in COVID-19. About the research overall: The origin of the acute and convalescent COVID-19 samples was the United States, Italy and Spain. Sources were T cells, B-cell-depleted T cells, or PBMCs; the material itself was cDNA or gDNA.

Study processing details: Scientists estimated how many nucleated cells there were by amplifying reference gene primers. This table comes from immunoSEQ multiplex PCR, and its TCRdb copy is limited to in-frame clones, with some not included. The V and J calls and clone size are taken from that table; D and trimming were inferred from the DNA. Altogether 180,000 or so clones are present, roughly 85% being singletons, with the ten largest covering approximately 8%. CDR3 size: 13 residues. Trimming shortened V by 7 bases and J by 4 bases, and 13 bases separated the two germline ends. CDR1 and CDR2 from the germline V gene are MGHDK and SYGVNS.

Sample: peripheral blood. The origin of this receptor is a man between 60 and 75 years old with acute or convalescent COVID-19. The chain uses TRBV25-1 and TRBJ1-1; no definite D call. DNA for the CDR3: TGTGCCAGCACCAGATCGGGAGGCACTGAAGCTTTCTTT. This codes for CASTRSGGTEAFF.